This TCR beta chain originates from a study of cytomegalovirus exposure and HLA in healthy donors. Broader study findings: Reported performance of the classifier showed diagnosis of cytomegalovirus status with high specificity and sensitivity. TCR beta chains numbering approximately 150 were designated cytomegalovirus-associated. In vitro testing confirmed a few CMV-associated chains as specific for CMV antigens.

Separation from the approximately 660-subject first cohort characterized the roughly 130-subject validation cohort, to which the donors belonged. For this clone: The antigen is undetermined.

TCRdb's table, derived via immunoSEQ multiplex PCR, lists solely in-frame clones and lacks some. The top ten hold about 3% of the sample, which has about 150,000 clones, roughly nine tenths seen once. Germline V gene sequence: CDR1 SGHDN, CDR2 FVKESK. Trimming cost V 4 bases and J 2 bases, with 8 bases left between them. The CDR3 spans 13 residues. The chain recombines TRBV14 with TRBJ1-1; D is undetermined. The sequence came from a woman in her late teens or twenties in good health and CMV-seropositive. Sequences were obtained from PBMCs. CDR3 in amino acids: CASSLNPNTEAFF. The CDR3 nucleotides are TGTGCCAGCAGCCTTAATCCTAACACTGAAGCTTTCTTT.